These 6 T cell receptor beta chains were sequenced from one sample in a study of blood T cell repertoires in COVID-19. TCRdb's table, derived via immunoSEQ multiplex PCR, lists solely in-frame clones and lacks some. This table holds under 200,000 clones, about 80% found once. Sequenced: peripheral blood. These receptors all come from a man in his 60s with acute or convalescent COVID-19.

Of note for this clone: The same CDR3 is also encoded by other DNA sequences in this sample. The genes are TRBV9 and TRBJ1-2; D gene ambiguous. Germline V gives CDR1 SGDLS, CDR2 YYNGEE. Trimming took 0 bases from V and 8 from J, leaving 11 bases between them. The CDR3 contains 13 residues. This CDR3 reads CASSVVSGSGYTF. The CDR3 nucleotides read TGTGCCAGCAGCGTAGTGTCAGGCTCCGGCTACACCTTC.

CDR3 sequence: CASSLDRASPLHF. DNA of the CDR3: TGTGCCAGCAGTTTAGACAGGGCTTCACCCCTCCACTTT. This chain uses TRBV27 with TRBJ1-6; 7 nucleotides align to TRBD1. The CDR3 totals 13 residues. The V gene's germline CDR1 is MNHEY and CDR2 SMNVEV (reference sequence). V trimming: 2 bases; J trimming: 9 bases; junction bases outside the gene matches: 1.

J is TRBJ2-3 and V is TRBV5-4; 9 bases agree with TRBD2. V was clipped by 0 bases and J by 3 bases; unmatched bases: 2. Germline CDR1 reads SGHNT; CDR2 reads YYREEE (reference sequence). This CDR3 region has 15 residues. DNA for the CDR3: TGTGCCAGCAGCTTGGCTAGCGGGGTTACAGATACGCAGTATTTT. Protein: CASSLASGVTDTQYF.

The chain has TRBV7-3 and TRBJ2-3, with a possible D match to TRBD1 (6 bases). CDR3 length equals 15 residues. The germline V gene encodes CDR1 SGHTA and CDR2 FQGTGA. V was trimmed by 3 bases and J by 0 bases, leaving 10 bases between them. In DNA form, the CDR3 reads TGTGCCAGCAGCTTCGAGGGGGAGAGCACAGATACGCAGTATTTT. It translates to CASSFEGESTDTQYF. The entire variable domain, with the rest obtained from reference TRBV7-3 and TRBJ2-3, is as follows: GAGVSQTPSNKVTEKGKYVELRCDPISGHTALYWYRQSLGQGPEFLIYFQGTGAADDSGLPNDRFFAVRPEGSVSTLKIQRTERGDSAVYLCASSFEGESTDTQYFGPGTRLTVL.

The chain joins TRBV5-4 to TRBJ1-2; the D is unclear. Deletions cut 0 bases from V and 8 bases from J, with 14 bases between. CDR3 size: 14 residues. Germline lookup yields CDR1 SGHNT and CDR2 YYREEE (reference sequence). The CDR3 nucleotides read TGTGCCAGCAGCTTGGATTACGGAAGGGAGGGCTACACCTTC. Residues: CASSLDYGREGYTF.

The chain employs TRBV11-3 and TRBJ2-5; no clear D gene. Deletions cut 5 bases from V and 5 bases from J, with 18 bases between. The CDR3 totals 15 residues. In germline, CDR1 is SGHNT, CDR2 YENEEA. Written as DNA, the CDR3 is TGTGCCAGCAGCGCTGACTCGACGGATGGGGAGACCCAGTACTTC. This codes for CASSADSTDGETQYF.